The present T cell receptor beta chain was sequenced within a study of blood T cells in healthy people across ages. General study results and limits: Versus aged donors, long-lived donors had higher diversity and more naive CD4+ cells.

A J-beta primer mix and a sample-barcoded 5' primer were used in a second PCR of roughly 7 to 12 cycles. TCRdb re-derived calls from the 5' RACE reads in MiXCR, one entry per CDR3 protein. The sample shows 1.5 million to 2 million distinct CDR3 sequences, about 35% of them seen only once. On this clonotype: Its antigen remains unidentified. This is likely a read error, given that the CDR3 carries no conserved phenylalanine or tryptophan at its end.

Germline lookup yields CDR1 DFQATT and CDR2 SNEGSKA (reference sequence). Germline trimming cut 6 bases from V and 6 bases from J; bases unmatched to any gene: 7. This CDR3 is 12 amino acids long. The chain uses TRBV20-1 and TRBJ1-2, with TRBD1 identical over 7 bases. This receptor was identified in a woman aged 25 to 39 in good health. Sequencing was performed on blood. The CDR3 is CSAPRDSHGYTL. CDR3 sequence (DNA): TGCAGTGCACCTCGGGACAGTCATGGCTACACCCTC.